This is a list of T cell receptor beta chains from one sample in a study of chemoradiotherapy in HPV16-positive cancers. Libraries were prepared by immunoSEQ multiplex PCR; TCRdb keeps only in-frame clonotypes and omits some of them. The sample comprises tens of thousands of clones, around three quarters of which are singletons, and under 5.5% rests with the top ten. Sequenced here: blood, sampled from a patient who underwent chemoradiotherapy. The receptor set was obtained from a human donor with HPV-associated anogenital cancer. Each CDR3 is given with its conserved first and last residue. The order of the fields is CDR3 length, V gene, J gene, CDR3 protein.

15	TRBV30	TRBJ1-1	CAWSVRPGVGTEAFF
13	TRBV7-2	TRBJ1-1	CASSLSRPTEAFF
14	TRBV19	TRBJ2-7	CASSYGTGTYEQYF
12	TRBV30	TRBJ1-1	CAWNDGNTEAFF
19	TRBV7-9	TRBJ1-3	CASSPREGAGGSSGNTIYF
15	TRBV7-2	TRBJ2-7	CASSLTAGGVYEQYF
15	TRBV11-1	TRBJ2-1	CASRQSGGSYNEQFF
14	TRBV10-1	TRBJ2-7	CASSSGQGAGEQYF
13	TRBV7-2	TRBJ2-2	CASSWTRTGELFF
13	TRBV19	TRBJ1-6	CASSETGYSPLHF
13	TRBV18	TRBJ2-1	CASSPGEGNEQFF
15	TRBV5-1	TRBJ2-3	CASSSGTGRTDTQYF
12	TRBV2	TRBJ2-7	CATLPILYEQYF
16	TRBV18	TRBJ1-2	CASSPPQGLTDYGYTF
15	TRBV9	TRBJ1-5	CASSVDAGYNQPQHF
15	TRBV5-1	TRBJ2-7	CASSPGTSGTYEQYF